These 24 T cell receptor beta chains were all obtained from the same sample, sequenced in a study of T cell responses to AZD1222 COVID-19 vaccine. The protocol was immunoSEQ multiplex PCR, while the TCRdb copy is restricted to in-frame clones and leaves out a portion. This sample has 140,000 to 150,000 clones, with around 90% found just once. The sample in question was peripheral blood, obtained 28 days after the second AZD1222 dose. The receptors originated from an adult who received the AZD1222 COVID-19 vaccine.

The rearrangement uses TRBV19 and TRBJ2-7, with a possible D match to TRBD2 (7 bases). This CDR3 contains 15 residues. V lost 4 bases, J lost 3 bases, and 16 bases lay in between. CDR1 LNHDA and CDR2 SQIVND come from the germline V gene (reference sequence). The CDR3 nucleotides are TGTGCCAGTAGTACCCTCCGGGGGGCCTACTACGAGCAGTACTTC. Its translation: CASSTLRGAYYEQYF. Full variable domain (outside the CDR3, taken from reference TRBV19 and TRBJ2-7): DGGITQSPKYLFRKEGQNVTLSCEQNLNHDAMYWYRQDPGQGLRLIYYSQIVNDFQKGDIAEGYSVSREKKESFPLTVTSAQKNPTAFYLCASSTLRGAYYEQYFGPGTRLTVT.

V gene TRBV5-6 combines with J gene TRBJ2-7; 10 bases are a match to TRBD2. There are 16 residues in the CDR3. CDR1 is SGHDT and CDR2 is YYEEEE in the germline V gene. The trim removed 4 bases at V and 4 bases at J, leaving 11 bases unmatched. CDR3 bases: TGTGCCAGCAGCCCGGACCCAGCGGGGGGGAGTTACGAGCAGTACTTC. Translation gives CASSPDPAGGSYEQYF. The whole variable domain, remainder taken from reference TRBV5-6 and TRBJ2-7, is DAGVTQSPTHLIKTRGQQVTLRCSPKSGHDTVSWYQQALGQGPQFIFQYYEEEERQRGNFPDRFSGHQFPNYSSELNVNALLLGDSALYLCASSPDPAGGSYEQYFGPGTRLTVT.

The rearrangement joins TRBV5-8 to TRBJ1-6; D perhaps matches TRBD1 (5 bases). V lost 1 base and J lost 7, with 15 bases in between. This CDR3 spans 16 amino acids. The germline gives CDR1 SGHTS, CDR2 YDEGEE. CDR3 nucleotide sequence: TGTGCCAGCAGCTTGAGGAGGGACCCCCCGAATTCACCCCTCCACTTT. Encoded protein: CASSLRRDPPNSPLHF.

The chain carries TRBV13 and TRBJ1-2; TRBD1 is a possible D gene (5 bases). The CDR3 sequence is 18 residues long. Germline V CDR1 and CDR2: PRHDT, FYEKMQ (reference sequence). Trimming left V 1 base short and J 2 bases short, with 20 bases between. CDR3 protein: CASSLAPPQVPGNYGYTF. The CDR3, as DNA: TGTGCCAGCAGCTTAGCCCCCCCACAGGTCCCGGGGAACTATGGCTACACCTTC.

The genes are TRBV30 and TRBJ1-2; D may be TRBD1 (6 bases). Trimming pared 3 bases from V and 5 bases from J, leaving 10 bases between. This CDR3 is 12 amino acids long. Per the germline V gene, CDR1 is GTSNPN and CDR2 is SVGIG (reference sequence). CDR3: CAWRGGGYGYTF. The CDR3, as DNA: TGTGCCTGGAGAGGGGGGGGATATGGCTACACCTTC.

This clone turned up a few times. The V gene is TRBV19, the J gene TRBJ2-7, with 9 bases matching TRBD2. This CDR3 is 13 amino acids long. After removal of 6 bases from V and 5 bases from J, the junction contained 5 bases not matched to a gene. Germline V CDR1 and CDR2: LNHDA, SQIVND (reference sequence). This CDR3 is CASSPAGGDEQYF. CDR3 in DNA: TGTGCCAGTAGCCCAGCGGGGGGCGACGAGCAGTACTTC.

The chain recombines TRBV19 with TRBJ1-1; D is undetermined. Germline CDR1 LNHDA, CDR2 SQIVND (reference sequence). V shed 7 bases and J shed 1 base, with 10 bases lying between them. The CDR3 extends over 13 amino acids. The CDR3 DNA follows: TGTGCCAGTACGCTAACAGAGAACACTGAAGCTTTCTTT. Translation gives CASTLTENTEAFF.

The chain combines TRBV5-1 with TRBJ2-3; D is possibly TRBD2 (6 bases). V gave up 4 bases and J gave up 4 bases, with 19 bases separating them. This CDR3 is 16 amino acids long. From germline, CDR1 is SGHRS and CDR2 YFSETQ. CDR3 sequence reads: CASSPGLRPLADTQYF. The CDR3 region has the DNA TGCGCCAGCAGCCCGGGACTTCGGCCCCTAGCAGATACGCAGTATTTT.

The chain links TRBV6-1 to TRBJ1-1, with D tentatively TRBD1 (5 bases). The germline V gene encodes CDR1 MNHNS and CDR2 SASEGT. This CDR3 contains 15 residues. The ends were cut back, 3 bases at V and 1 base at J, with 12 bases in the middle. Here the CDR3 DNA reads TGTGCCAGCAGTGATATGGGGCACTCGAACACTGAAGCTTTCTTT. It encodes CASSDMGHSNTEAFF.

The chain has TRBV6-4 and TRBJ2-3; TRBD2 aligns across 7 bases. V lost 8 bases and J lost 3; bases outside the gene matches: 8. In germline, CDR1 is MRHNA, CDR2 SNTAGT. CDR3 length equals 14 residues. The CDR3 spells CASPKKRGTDTQYF. The DNA of the CDR3 is TGTGCCAGCCCGAAGAAGCGGGGAACAGATACGCAGTATTTT.

The chain is built from TRBV4-2 and TRBJ2-1, with 9 nucleotides matching TRBD2. The germline V gene has CDR1 LGHNA and CDR2 YNFKEQ. This CDR3 spans 19 amino acids. Losses at the gene ends were 1 base for V and 7 bases for J; bases not matched to a gene: 17. DNA for the CDR3: TGTGCCAGCAGCCAAGGATCTCTTCTCGCGGGAGGGCCAAGTAATGAGCAGTTCTTC. Encoded protein: CASSQGSLLAGGPSNEQFF.

The V gene is TRBV29-1, the J gene TRBJ2-3, with 12 bases that match TRBD2. This CDR3 has 16 residues. Unmatched junction bases numbered 5, after V lost 4 bases and J lost 0 bases. Germline V CDR1 and CDR2: SQVTM, ANQGSEA. The CDR3 loop reads CSVGLLAGGSTDTQYF. The CDR3 nucleotides read TGCAGCGTTGGCCTACTAGCGGGAGGTAGCACAGATACGCAGTATTTT.

To note about this clone: Distinct nucleotide sequences in the sample also encode this CDR3. This chain joins TRBV3-1 (or the pseudogene TRBV3-2) and TRBJ2-7; D is unclear. The CDR3 consists of 12 residues. Trimming stripped 0 bases from V and 7 bases from J, with 7 bases between. CDR1 is LGHDT and CDR2 is YNNKEL in the germline V gene (reference sequence). The chain's CDR3 is CASSQDLEEQYF. CDR3 sequence (DNA): TGTGCCAGCAGCCAAGATCTAGAAGAGCAGTACTTC.

The rearrangement joins TRBV10-3 to TRBJ2-7; tentatively, D is TRBD2 (6 bases). The CDR3 runs to 14 residues. V was pared by 5 bases and J by 1 base, with 12 bases between. Germline V gene lookup returns CDR1 ENHRY and CDR2 SYGVKD. The CDR3 region is CAISQGGPSYEQYF. The CDR3 DNA sequence: TGTGCCATCAGTCAAGGAGGGCCGTCCTACGAGCAGTACTTC.

The V gene is TRBV19, the J gene TRBJ2-1; TRBD2 matches at 12 bases. CDR1 is LNHDA and CDR2 is SQIVND in the germline V gene (reference sequence). This CDR3 has 19 amino acids. The junction had 8 bases not matched to a gene; V was cut back by 1 base and J by 1 base. The CDR3 region has the DNA TGTGCCAGTAGTATAGGACTAGCGGGAGACGTATGGTCCTACAATGAGCAGTTCTTC. Amino acid sequence: CASSIGLAGDVWSYNEQFF.

The genes are TRBV18 and TRBJ2-3; maybe TRBD2 (7 bases). The CDR3 loop spans 17 amino acids. From germline, CDR1 is KGHSH and CDR2 LQKENI. With 6 bases removed from V and 4 bases from J, the gap between germline ends came to 23 bases. The DNA for the CDR3 is TGTGCCAGCTCGCCCAGGGGCCTTCCCGGGGGGCCAGATACGCAGTATTTT. It specifies CASSPRGLPGGPDTQYF.

This rearrangement joins TRBV27 to TRBJ1-2, with TRBD1 identical over 7 bases. Germline CDR1 reads MNHEY; CDR2 reads SMNVEV (reference sequence). The J segment lost 5 bases and the V segment lost 5 bases, leaving 17 bases of the junction unmatched. The CDR3 has 17 amino acids. The CDR3 loop is CASSTRARDSEGYGYTF. CDR3 DNA sequence: TGTGCCAGCAGTACCCGAGCCCGGGACAGCGAGGGATATGGCTACACCTTC.

The rearrangement links TRBV2 to TRBJ2-2, with D possibly matching TRBD2 (5 bases). This CDR3 has 12 residues. The germline V gene encodes CDR1 SNHLY and CDR2 FYNNEI. V was clipped by 6 bases and J by 3 bases, with 5 bases between them. Written as DNA, the CDR3 is TGTGCCAGCAGGGAGGACACCGGGGAGCTGTTTTTT. Protein sequence: CASREDTGELFF.

This clone was counted a few times. V gene TRBV19 combines with J gene TRBJ2-3; 9 nucleotides align to TRBD2. Germline lookup yields CDR1 LNHDA and CDR2 SQIVND (reference sequence). The CDR3 totals 17 residues. The V gene end was trimmed by 3 bases and the J gene end by 5 bases; junction bases not matched to a gene: 12. This CDR3 reads CASSIIRAGGRGDTQYF. CDR3 nucleotide sequence: TGTGCCAGTAGTATTATAAGAGCGGGGGGAAGGGGAGATACGCAGTATTTT. The entire variable domain, with the rest obtained from reference TRBV19 and TRBJ2-3, is as follows: DGGITQSPKYLFRKEGQNVTLSCEQNLNHDAMYWYRQDPGQGLRLIYYSQIVNDFQKGDIAEGYSVSREKKESFPLTVTSAQKNPTAFYLCASSIIRAGGRGDTQYFGPGTRLTVL.

V gene TRBV5-1 combines with J gene TRBJ2-2, with no clear D. Germline V gene lookup returns CDR1 SGHRS and CDR2 YFSETQ. This CDR3 comprises 13 residues. The germline V and J ends were trimmed by 0 bases and 5 bases, with 5 bases remaining between them. The CDR3 region is CASSLARTGELFF. The CDR3 bases are TGCGCCAGCAGCTTGGCACGGACCGGGGAGCTGTTTTTT. Full variable domain (outside the CDR3, taken from reference TRBV5-1 and TRBJ2-2): KAGVTQTPRYLIKTRGQQVTLSCSPISGHRSVSWYQQTPGQGLQFLFEYFSETQRNKGNFPGRFSGRQFSNSRSEMNVSTLELGDSALYLCASSLARTGELFFGEGSRLTVL.

The chain uses TRBV10-3 and TRBJ1-3; the D is unclear. The CDR3 loop spans 13 amino acids. Germline V gene data show CDR1 as ENHRY and CDR2 as SYGVKD. Trimming left V 3 bases short and J 7 bases short, with 10 bases between. The CDR3 loop reads CAISDFNSNTIYF. The CDR3 coding sequence is TGTGCCATCAGTGATTTCAATTCTAACACCATATATTTT.

As to this clone: At one end the junction does not follow the germline gene, possibly because of a read error. V is TRBV19 and J is TRBJ2-7; 13 bases align to TRBD2. This CDR3 has 15 residues. Germline loops: CDR1 LNHDA, CDR2 SQIVND (reference sequence). CDR3 in DNA: TGTGCCAGTAGGCCCACCGGGACTAGCGGGACGGGGGAAAACTTC. Translating it yields CASRPTGTSGTGENF.

In its sample, this clone was seen once. The chain recombines TRBV6-5 with TRBJ2-1, with 11 bases fitting TRBD2. CDR1 and CDR2 from the germline V gene are MNHEY and SVGAGI. The CDR3 is made up of 15 amino acids. The V and J ends lost 2 bases and 6 bases, in that order; junction bases with no gene match: 3. The CDR3 region is CASSYELAGANEQFF. As DNA, the CDR3 is TGTGCCAGCAGTTACGAACTAGCGGGAGCCAATGAGCAGTTCTTC.

V is TRBV5-1 and J is TRBJ2-5, with D possibly matching TRBD1 (5 bases). This CDR3 is built from 14 residues. The V and J ends lost 3 bases and 7 bases respectively, with 16 bases between them. CDR1 and CDR2 (germline): SGHRS, YFSETQ. As DNA, the CDR3 is TGCGCCAGCAGCTGGGCTCAGGACATGAGGACCCAGTACTTC. Encoded protein: CASSWAQDMRTQYF.